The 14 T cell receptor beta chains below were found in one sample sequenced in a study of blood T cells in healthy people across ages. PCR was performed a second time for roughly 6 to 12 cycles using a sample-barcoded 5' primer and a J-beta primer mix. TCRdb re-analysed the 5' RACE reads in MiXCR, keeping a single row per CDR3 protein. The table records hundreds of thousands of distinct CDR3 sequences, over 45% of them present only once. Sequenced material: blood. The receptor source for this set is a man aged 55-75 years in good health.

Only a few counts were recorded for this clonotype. The CDR3 nucleotides read TGTGCCAGCAGTTTACTCCTGCGGGGGCCCAGCACAGATACGCAGTATTTT. This gives the protein CASSLLLRGPSTDTQYF. The V gene is TRBV12-3 or TRBV12-4, the J gene TRBJ2-3; D might be TRBD2 (7 bases). The CDR3 is made up of 17 amino acids. V lost 2 bases, J lost 0 bases, and 15 bases lay in between.

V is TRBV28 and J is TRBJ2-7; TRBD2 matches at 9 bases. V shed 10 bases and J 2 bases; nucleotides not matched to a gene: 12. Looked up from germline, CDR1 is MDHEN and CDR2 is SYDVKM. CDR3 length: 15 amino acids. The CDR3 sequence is CATSYYGGRAYEQYF. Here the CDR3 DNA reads TGTGCCACCTCCTATTACGGCGGGAGGGCCTACGAGCAGTACTTC.

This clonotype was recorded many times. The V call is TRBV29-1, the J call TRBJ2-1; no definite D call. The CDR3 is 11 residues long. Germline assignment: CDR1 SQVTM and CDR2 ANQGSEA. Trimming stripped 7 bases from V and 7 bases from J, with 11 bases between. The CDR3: CSAAQVNEQFF. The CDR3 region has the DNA TGCAGCGCAGCGCAGGTTAATGAGCAGTTCTTC.

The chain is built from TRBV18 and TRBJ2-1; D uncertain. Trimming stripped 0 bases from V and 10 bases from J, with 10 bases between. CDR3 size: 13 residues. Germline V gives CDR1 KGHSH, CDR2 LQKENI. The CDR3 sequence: CASSPPSVGEQFF. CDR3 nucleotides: TGTGCCAGCTCACCACCTTCAGTCGGGGAGCAGTTCTTC. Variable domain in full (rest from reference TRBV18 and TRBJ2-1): NAGVMQNPRHLVRRRGQEARLRCSPMKGHSHVYWYRQLPEEGLKFMVYLQKENIIDESGMPKERFSAEFPKEGPSILRIQQVVRGDSAAYFCASSPPSVGEQFFGPGTRLTVL.

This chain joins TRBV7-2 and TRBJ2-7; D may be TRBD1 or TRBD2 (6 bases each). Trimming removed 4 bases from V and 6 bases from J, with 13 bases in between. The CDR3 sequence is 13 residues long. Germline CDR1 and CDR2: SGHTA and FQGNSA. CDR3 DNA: TGTGCCAGCAGCTCTGTAGGGGGGTTCGAGCAGTACTTC. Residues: CASSSVGGFEQYF. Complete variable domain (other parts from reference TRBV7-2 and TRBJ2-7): GAGVSQSPSNKVTEKGKDVELRCDPISGHTALYWYRQSLGQGLEFLIYFQGNSAPDKSGLPSDRFSAERTGGSVSTLTIQRTQQEDSAVYLCASSSVGGFEQYFGPGTRLTVT.

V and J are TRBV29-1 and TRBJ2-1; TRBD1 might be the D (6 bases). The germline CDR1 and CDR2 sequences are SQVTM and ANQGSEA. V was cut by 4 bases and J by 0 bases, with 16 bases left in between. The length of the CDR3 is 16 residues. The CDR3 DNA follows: TGCAGCGTTGGGGGGCAGGCGGTCAGCTCCTACAATGAGCAGTTCTTC. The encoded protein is CSVGGQAVSSYNEQFF.

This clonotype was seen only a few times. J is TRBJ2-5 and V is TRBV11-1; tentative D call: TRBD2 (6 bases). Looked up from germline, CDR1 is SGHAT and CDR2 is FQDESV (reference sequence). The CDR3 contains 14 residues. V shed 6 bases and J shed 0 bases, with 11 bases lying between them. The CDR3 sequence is CASRGQRDQETQYF. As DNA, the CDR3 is TGTGCCAGCAGGGGCCAGCGGGACCAAGAGACCCAGTACTTC.

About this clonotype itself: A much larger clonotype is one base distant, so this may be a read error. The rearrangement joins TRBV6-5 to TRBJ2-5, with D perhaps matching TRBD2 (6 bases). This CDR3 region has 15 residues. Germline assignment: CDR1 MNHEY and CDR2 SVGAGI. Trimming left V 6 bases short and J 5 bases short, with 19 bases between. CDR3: CASSLTSRRSETQYF. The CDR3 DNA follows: TGTGCCAGCAGCCTCACTAGCAGGAGGAGTGAGACCCAGTACTTC.

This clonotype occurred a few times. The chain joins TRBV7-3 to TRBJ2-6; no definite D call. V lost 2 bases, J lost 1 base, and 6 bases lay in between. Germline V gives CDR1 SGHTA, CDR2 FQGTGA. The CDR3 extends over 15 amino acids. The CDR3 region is CASSLDVSGANVLTF. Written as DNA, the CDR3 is TGTGCCAGCAGCTTAGACGTTTCTGGGGCCAACGTCCTGACTTTC.

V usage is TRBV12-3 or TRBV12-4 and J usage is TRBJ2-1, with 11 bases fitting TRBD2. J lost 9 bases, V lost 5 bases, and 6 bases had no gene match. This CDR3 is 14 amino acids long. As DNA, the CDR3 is TGTGCCAGCAGTACCACTAGCGGGAGTGGTGAGCAGTTCTTC. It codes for CASSTTSGSGEQFF.

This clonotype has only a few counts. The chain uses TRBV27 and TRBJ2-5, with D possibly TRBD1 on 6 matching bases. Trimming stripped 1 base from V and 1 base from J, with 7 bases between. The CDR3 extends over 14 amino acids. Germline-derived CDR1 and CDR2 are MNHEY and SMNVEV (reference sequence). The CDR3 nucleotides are TGTGCCAGCAGTTTATGGGGGCGCCAAGAGACCCAGTACTTC. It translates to CASSLWGRQETQYF.

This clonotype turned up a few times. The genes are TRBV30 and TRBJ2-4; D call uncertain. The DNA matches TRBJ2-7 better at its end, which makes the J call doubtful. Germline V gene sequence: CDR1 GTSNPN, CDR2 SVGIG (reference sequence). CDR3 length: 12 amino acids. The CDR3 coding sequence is TGTGCCTGGAGTGTATCGGACTACGAGCAGTACTTC. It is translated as CAWSVSDYEQYF.

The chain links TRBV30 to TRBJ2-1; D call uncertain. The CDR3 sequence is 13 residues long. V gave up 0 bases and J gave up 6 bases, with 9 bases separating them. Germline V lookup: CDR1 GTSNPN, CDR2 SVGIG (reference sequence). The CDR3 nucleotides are TGTGCCTGGAGTGTAGGGCTTTCCAATGAGCAGTTCTTC. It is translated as CAWSVGLSNEQFF.

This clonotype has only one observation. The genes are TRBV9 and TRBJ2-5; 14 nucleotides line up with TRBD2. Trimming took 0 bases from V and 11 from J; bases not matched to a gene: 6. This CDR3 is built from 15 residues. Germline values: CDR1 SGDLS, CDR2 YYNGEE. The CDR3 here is CASSVGLAGGNEQYF. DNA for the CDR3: TGTGCCAGCAGCGTAGGACTAGCGGGAGGGAATGAGCAGTACTTC.